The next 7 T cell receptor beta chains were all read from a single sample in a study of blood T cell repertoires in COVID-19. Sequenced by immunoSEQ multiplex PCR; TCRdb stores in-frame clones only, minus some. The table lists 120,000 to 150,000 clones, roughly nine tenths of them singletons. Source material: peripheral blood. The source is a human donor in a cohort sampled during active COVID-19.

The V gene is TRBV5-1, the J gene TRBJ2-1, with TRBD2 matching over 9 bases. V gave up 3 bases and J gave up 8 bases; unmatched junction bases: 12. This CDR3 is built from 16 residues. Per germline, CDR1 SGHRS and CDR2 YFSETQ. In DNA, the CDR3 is TGCGCCAGCAGCTGGAATAGCGGGGGCCCTGGGGATGAGCAGTTCTTC. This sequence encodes CASSWNSGGPGDEQFF. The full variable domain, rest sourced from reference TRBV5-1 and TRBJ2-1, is KAGVTQTPRYLIKTRGQQVTLSCSPISGHRSVSWYQQTPGQGLQFLFEYFSETQRNKGNFPGRFSGRQFSNSRSEMNVSTLELGDSALYLCASSWNSGGPGDEQFFGPGTRLTVL.

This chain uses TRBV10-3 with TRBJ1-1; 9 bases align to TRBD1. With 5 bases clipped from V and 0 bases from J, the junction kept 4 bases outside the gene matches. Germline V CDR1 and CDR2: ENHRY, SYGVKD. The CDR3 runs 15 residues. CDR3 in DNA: TGTGCCATCAGTACTGGACAGGGGATGAACACTGAAGCTTTCTTT. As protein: CAISTGQGMNTEAFF.

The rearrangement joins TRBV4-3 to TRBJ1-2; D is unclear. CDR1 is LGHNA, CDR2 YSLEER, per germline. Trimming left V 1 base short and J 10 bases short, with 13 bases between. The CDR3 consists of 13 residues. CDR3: CASSQVDGRAYTF. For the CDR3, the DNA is TGCGCCAGCAGCCAAGTGGATGGGAGGGCCTACACCTTC.

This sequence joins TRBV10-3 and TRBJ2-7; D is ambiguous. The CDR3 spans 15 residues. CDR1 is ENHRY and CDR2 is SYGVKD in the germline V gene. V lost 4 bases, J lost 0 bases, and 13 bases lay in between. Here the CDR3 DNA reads TGTGCCATCAGTGCTAGGCAGCTAAGCTCCTACGAGCAGTACTTC. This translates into CAISARQLSSYEQYF.

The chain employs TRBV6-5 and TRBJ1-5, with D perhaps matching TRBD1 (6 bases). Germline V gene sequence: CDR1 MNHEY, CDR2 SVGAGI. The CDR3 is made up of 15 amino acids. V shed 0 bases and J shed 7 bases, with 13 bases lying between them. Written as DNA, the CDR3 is TGTGCCAGCAGTTACTCACGCGGGGGCGTGCAGCCCCAGCATTTT. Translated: CASSYSRGGVQPQHF.

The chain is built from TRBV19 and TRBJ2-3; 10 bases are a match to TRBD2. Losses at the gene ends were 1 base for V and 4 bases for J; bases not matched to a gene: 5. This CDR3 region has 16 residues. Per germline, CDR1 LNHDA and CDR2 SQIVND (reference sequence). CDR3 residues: CASSIAGLAVPDTQYF. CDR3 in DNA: TGTGCCAGTAGTATAGCTGGACTAGCGGTCCCAGATACGCAGTATTTT.

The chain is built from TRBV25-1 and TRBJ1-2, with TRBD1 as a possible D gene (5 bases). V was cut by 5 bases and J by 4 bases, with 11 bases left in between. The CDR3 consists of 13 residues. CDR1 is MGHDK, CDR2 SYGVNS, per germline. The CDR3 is CASSPQGGYGYTF. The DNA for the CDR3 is TGTGCCAGCAGTCCCCAGGGAGGCTATGGCTACACCTTC.